The next 10 T cell receptor beta chains were all read from a single sample in a study of beta chain features in type 1 diabetes (dated by TCRdb to 2016 to 2019). Library preparation used the immunoSEQ multiplex PCR assay. The entire isolated RNA was reverse transcribed using the High Capacity cDNA Reverse Transcription Kit, and thus expressed TCRB transcripts were sequenced. TCRdb holds this immuneACCESS table with in-frame rearrangements only. Some clones are missing; in checked studies, unresolved V genes explain under half, and the rest has no known cause. The sample includes about 19,000 clones, with 50% observed a single time. The top ten hold approximately 0.42% of the sample. Sequenced input: stem cell memory CD4+ T cells from blood. Read against the paper, the sample's cell subset or site label means: stem cell-like memory CD4+ T cells. These receptors all stem from a man between 18 and 35 years old in good health.

This chain's CDR3 is CASRKTGGNQPQHF. In nucleotides, the CDR3 is TGTGCCAGCAGAAAAACAGGGGGCAATCAGCCCCAGCATTTT. The chain recombines TRBV2 with TRBJ1-5, with 7 bases lining up with TRBD1. Per the germline V gene, CDR1 is SNHLY and CDR2 is FYNNEI. This CDR3 spans 14 amino acids. V shed 6 bases and J 2 bases; nucleotides not matched to a gene: 4.

This CDR3 reads CASSYGQGANTGELFF. DNA of the CDR3: TGTGCCAGCAGTTACGGTCAGGGGGCGAACACCGGGGAGCTGTTTTTT. V and J are TRBV6-6 and TRBJ2-2, with 7 bases matching TRBD1. V was pared by 2 bases and J by 0 bases, with 3 bases of the junction left unmatched. The CDR3 runs 16 residues. Germline V gives CDR1 MNHNY, CDR2 SVGAGI (reference sequence).

This clone was found a few times. This rearrangement joins TRBV7-2 to TRBJ1-3; 7 bases are shared with TRBD1. The germline CDR1 and CDR2 sequences are SGHTA and FQGNSA. The CDR3 is made up of 15 amino acids. The ends lost 5 bases at V and 2 bases at J; junction bases unmatched: 6. The CDR3 loop is CASSPNRGPGNTIYF. The DNA for the CDR3 is TGTGCCAGCAGCCCTAACAGGGGCCCTGGAAACACCATATATTTT.

This chain uses TRBV6-5 with TRBJ2-5; D call uncertain. This CDR3 contains 14 residues. The germline CDR1 and CDR2 sequences are MNHEY and SVGAGI. V lost 0 bases and J 5 bases, leaving 10 bases between the germline ends. The CDR3 is CASSYSGPGETQYF. CDR3 nucleotides: TGTGCCAGCAGTTACTCTGGTCCCGGGGAGACCCAGTACTTC.

This clone was counted a few times. The rearrangement links TRBV28 to TRBJ1-3, with D perhaps matching TRBD1 (5 bases). Germline V gene sequence: CDR1 MDHEN, CDR2 SYDVKM. V gave up 2 bases and J gave up 0 bases, with 8 bases separating them. The CDR3 has 15 amino acids. The CDR3 here is CASSLLGDSGNTIYF. The CDR3, as DNA: TGTGCCAGCAGTTTACTAGGGGACTCTGGAAACACCATATATTTT.

In DNA form, the CDR3 reads TGCAGCGTTGGGGGCCAGACTGAAGCTTTCTTT. Its translation is CSVGGQTEAFF. V is TRBV29-1 and J is TRBJ1-1, with a tentative D call TRBD1 (5 bases). CDR1 and CDR2 from the germline V gene are SQVTM and ANQGSEA. V was pared by 4 bases and J by 5 bases, with 8 bases between. The CDR3 covers 11 residues.

The chain uses TRBV7-2 and TRBJ2-1; D gene uncertain. The CDR3 spans 14 residues. The germline V gene encodes CDR1 SGHTA and CDR2 FQGNSA. V lost 1 base, J lost 7 bases, and 11 bases lay in between. The DNA of the CDR3 is TGTGCCAGCAGCTTAGTTTCGGGTGTGAATGAGCAGTTCTTC. It specifies CASSLVSGVNEQFF.

The chain couples TRBV11-1 to TRBJ2-1; D possibly corresponds to TRBD1 (6 bases). CDR3 length equals 13 residues. V lost 1 base, J lost 15 bases, and 16 bases lay in between. Germline assignment: CDR1 SGHAT and CDR2 FQDESV (reference sequence). CDR3 sequence: CASSLELDSFPFF. The CDR3 nucleotides are TGTGCCAGCAGCTTAGAGCTGGACAGCTTTCCGTTCTTC.

The V gene is TRBV5-1, the J gene TRBJ1-2; D is perhaps TRBD1 (5 bases). Between the trimmed V and J ends, which lost 4 bases and 8 bases, there was a span of 27 bases. This CDR3 spans 17 amino acids. CDR1 is SGHRS and CDR2 is YFSETQ in the germline V gene. The DNA of the CDR3 is TGCGCCAGCAGCAATAGGACAAGGTCCTGGGCGATGGGCGGCTACACCTTC. Translated, it gives CASSNRTRSWAMGGYTF. The variable domain in full, with the rest retrieved from reference TRBV5-1 and TRBJ1-2, is KAGVTQTPRYLIKTRGQQVTLSCSPISGHRSVSWYQQTPGQGLQFLFEYFSETQRNKGNFPGRFSGRQFSNSRSEMNVSTLELGDSALYLCASSNRTRSWAMGGYTFGSGTRLTVV.

V usage is TRBV19 and J usage is TRBJ2-1; weak D call: TRBD2 (6 bases). V lost 5 bases, J lost 3 bases, and 17 bases lay in between. Looked up from germline, CDR1 is LNHDA and CDR2 is SQIVND (reference sequence). The CDR3 has 16 amino acids. CDR3 in DNA: TGTGCCAGTAGTTGGAAAAGCGGGCTGTTCTACAATGAGCAGTTCTTC. Protein product: CASSWKSGLFYNEQFF.